This TCR beta chain was observed in a study of blood T cell repertoires in COVID-19. Study-level information: Specimens from acute and convalescent COVID-19 originated in the United States, Italy and Spain. Sample material is recorded as cDNA or gDNA derived from T cells, B-cell-depleted T cells, or PBMCs.

As processed by the authors: How many nucleated cells were present was estimated from reference gene primer amplification. The method was immunoSEQ multiplex PCR; TCRdb's version includes in-frame clones alone and lacks a portion of them. That table gives V, J and clone size, and the DNA gave D and trimming. Of 140,000 to 150,000 clones in the sample, around 91% were seen once. Patients at the Seattle site were enrolled during active infection and followed longitudinally. Trimming pared 3 bases from V and 6 bases from J, leaving 8 bases between. Per the germline V gene, CDR1 is LNHDA and CDR2 is SQIVND (reference sequence). The CDR3 sequence is 13 residues long.

This chain joins TRBV19 and TRBJ2-2; D gene unclear. The source of this sequence is a man in his late teens or twenties with COVID-19, enrolled during active disease. Material: peripheral blood. The CDR3 bases are TGTGCCAGTAGTATCCGCCCAGCCGGGGAGCTGTTTTTT. Translating gives CASSIRPAGELFF.